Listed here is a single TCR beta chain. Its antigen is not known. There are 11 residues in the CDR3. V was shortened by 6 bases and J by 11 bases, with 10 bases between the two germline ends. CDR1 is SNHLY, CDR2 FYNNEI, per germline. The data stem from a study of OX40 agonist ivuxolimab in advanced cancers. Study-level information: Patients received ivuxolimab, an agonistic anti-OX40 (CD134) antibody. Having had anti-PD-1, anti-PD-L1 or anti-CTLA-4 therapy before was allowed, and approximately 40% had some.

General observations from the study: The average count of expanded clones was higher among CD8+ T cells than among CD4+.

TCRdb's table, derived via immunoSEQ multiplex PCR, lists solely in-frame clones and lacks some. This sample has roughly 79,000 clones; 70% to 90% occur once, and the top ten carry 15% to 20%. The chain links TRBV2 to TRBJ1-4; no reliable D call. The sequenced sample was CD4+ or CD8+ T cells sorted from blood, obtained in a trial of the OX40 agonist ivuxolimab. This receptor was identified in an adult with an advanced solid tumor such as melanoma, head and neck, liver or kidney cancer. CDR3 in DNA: TGTGCCAGCAGGTACAGTCTTAAACTGTTTTTT. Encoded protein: CASRYSLKLFF. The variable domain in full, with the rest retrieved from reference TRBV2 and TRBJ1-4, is EPEVTQTPSHQVTQMGQEVILRCVPISNHLYFYWYRQILGQKVEFLVSFYNNEISEKSEIFDDQFSVERPDGSNFTLKIRSTKLEDSAMYFCASRYSLKLFFGSGTQLSVL.